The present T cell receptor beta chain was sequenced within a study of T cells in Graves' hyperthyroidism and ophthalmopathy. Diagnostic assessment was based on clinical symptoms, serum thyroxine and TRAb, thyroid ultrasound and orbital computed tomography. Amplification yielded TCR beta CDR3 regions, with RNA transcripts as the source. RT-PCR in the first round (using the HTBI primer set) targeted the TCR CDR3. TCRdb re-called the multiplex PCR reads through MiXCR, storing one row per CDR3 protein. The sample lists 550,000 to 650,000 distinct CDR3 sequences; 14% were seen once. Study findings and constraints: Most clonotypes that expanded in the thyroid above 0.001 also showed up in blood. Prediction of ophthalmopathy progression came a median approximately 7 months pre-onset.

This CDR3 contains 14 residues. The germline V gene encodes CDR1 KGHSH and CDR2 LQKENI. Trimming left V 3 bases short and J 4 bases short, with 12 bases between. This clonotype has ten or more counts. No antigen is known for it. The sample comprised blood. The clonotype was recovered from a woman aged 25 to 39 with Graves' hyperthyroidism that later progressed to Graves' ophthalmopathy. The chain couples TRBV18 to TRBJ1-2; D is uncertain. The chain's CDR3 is CASSPESQIYGYTF. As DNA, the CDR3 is TGTGCCAGCTCACCCGAAAGTCAGATCTATGGCTACACCTTC.